The sample holds many counts of the clone carrying this T cell receptor beta chain. Thyroid surgery took place with no prior treatment in any patient. The germline V gene has CDR1 SGHDT and CDR2 YYEEEE. Trimming cost V 6 bases and J 6 bases, with 14 bases left between them. The CDR3 covers 13 residues. Using MiXCR, TCRdb reanalyzed the PCR reads. The table lists roughly 48,000 clones, about 20% of them singletons. The source of the sample is a study of metastatic and nonmetastatic thyroid tumors. The clonotype comes from a male donor with papillary thyroid cancer or a benign thyroid nodule (not recorded which). Some clones in this sample may be carry-over from other donors' samples. The specimen was blood. The chain links TRBV5-6 to TRBJ2-3; tentatively, D is TRBD1 or TRBD2 (5 bases each). CDR3 sequence reads: CASISGWGDTQYF. The CDR3 region has the DNA TGTGCCAGCATTTCCGGATGGGGGGATACGCAGTATTTT.